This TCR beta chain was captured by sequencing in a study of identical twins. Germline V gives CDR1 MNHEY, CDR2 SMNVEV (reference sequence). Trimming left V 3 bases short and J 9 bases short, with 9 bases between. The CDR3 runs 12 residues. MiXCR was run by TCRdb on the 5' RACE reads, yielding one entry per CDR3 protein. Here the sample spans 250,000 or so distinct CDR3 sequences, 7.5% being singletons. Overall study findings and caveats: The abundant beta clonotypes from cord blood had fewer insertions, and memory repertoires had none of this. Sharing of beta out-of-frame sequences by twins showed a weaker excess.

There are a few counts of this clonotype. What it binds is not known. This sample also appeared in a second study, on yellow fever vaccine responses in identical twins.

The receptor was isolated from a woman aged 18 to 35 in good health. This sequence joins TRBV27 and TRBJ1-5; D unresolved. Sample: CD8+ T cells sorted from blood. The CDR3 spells CASSFGRGPQHF. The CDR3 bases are TGTGCCAGCAGTTTTGGGCGAGGGCCCCAGCATTTT.